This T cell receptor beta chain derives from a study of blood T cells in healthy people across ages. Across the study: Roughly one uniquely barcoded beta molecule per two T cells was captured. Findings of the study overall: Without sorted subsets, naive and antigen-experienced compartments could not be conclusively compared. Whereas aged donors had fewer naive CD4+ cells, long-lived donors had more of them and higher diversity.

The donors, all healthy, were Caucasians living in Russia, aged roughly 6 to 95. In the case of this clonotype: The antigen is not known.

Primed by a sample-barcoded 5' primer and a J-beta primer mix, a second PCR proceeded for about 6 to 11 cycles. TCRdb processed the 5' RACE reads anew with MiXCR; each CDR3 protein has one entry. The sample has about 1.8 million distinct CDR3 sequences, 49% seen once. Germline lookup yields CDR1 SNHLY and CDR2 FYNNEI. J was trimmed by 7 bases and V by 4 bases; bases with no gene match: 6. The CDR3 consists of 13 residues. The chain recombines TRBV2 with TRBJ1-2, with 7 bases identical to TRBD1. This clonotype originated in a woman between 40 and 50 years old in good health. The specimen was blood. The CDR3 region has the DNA TGTGCCAGCAGTGTGACAGGGAGTGGTGGCTACACCTTC. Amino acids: CASSVTGSGGYTF.